This is a list of T cell receptor beta chains from one sample in a study of graft-versus-host responses after intestinal transplantation. TCRdb's copy holds only in-frame clones and misses some; the assay was immunoSEQ multiplex PCR. The sample records tens of thousands of clones, around 90% being singletons. Their antigens remain unidentified. Material: unstimulated CD4+ T cells sorted from spleen or lymph node cells, obtained before intestinal transplant. These receptors came from a human donor who received an intestinal transplant. CDR3s leave out the opening cysteine and the closing phenylalanine or tryptophan.

J,V,CDR3
TRBJ2-1,TRBV4-2,ASSQVGRGTSPHNEQF
TRBJ2-3,TRBV5-1,ASRSRRGVDTQY
TRBJ1-2,TRBV5-4,ASSLGGRNNYGYT
TRBJ1-2,TRBV11-2,ASSYNRDSYGYT
TRBJ1-4,TRBV2,ASSEHLRDEKLF
TRBJ1-5,TRBV10-3,AIRGDRNQPQH
TRBJ2-2,TRBV9,ASSVEAGLTGELF
TRBJ2-2,TRBV2,ASARRANTGELF
TRBJ2-2,TRBV6-1,ASSRTPNTGELF
TRBJ2-7,TRBV29-1,SVGHPGLGSYEQY
TRBJ2-5,TRBV5-1,ASHKVEAQGFGQETQY
TRBJ1-1,TRBV5-1,ASSLDTDRTTEAF
TRBJ1-1,TRBV7-8,ASSSAGGRSAF
TRBJ2-6,TRBV11-2,ASTIRGAGANVLT
TRBJ2-5,TRBV5-1,ASSLRASGLLIQETQY
TRBJ2-1,TRBV9,ASSKPGTSGAQTYNEQF
TRBJ1-5,TRBV2,ASRQGGQPQH
TRBJ2-7,TRBV11-2,ASTPDRGLGEQY
TRBJ1-5,TRBV6-1,ASAALNQPQH
TRBJ2-5,TRBV6-1,ASTRGQELQETQY
TRBJ1-2,TRBV11-2,ASSLDMGAPRYGYT
TRBJ2-6,TRBV11-3,ASSQQGSGANVLT
TRBJ2-7,TRBV27,ASSPSRSEGVNEQY
TRBJ2-7,TRBV11-2,ASSSLQGHEQY
TRBJ2-7,TRBV10-1,ASSPSGGAYEQY
TRBJ1-1,TRBV15,ATSPPPAGRVTEAF
TRBJ1-2,TRBV7-9,ASSLGTGDNYGYT
TRBJ2-1,TRBV7-3,ASSLIFGVNEQF
TRBJ1-4,TRBV4-1,ASSQGSGEKLF
TRBJ1-3,TRBV5-1,ASSSTDSGNTIY
TRBJ2-7,TRBV7-9,ASSLAGQPYEQY
TRBJ2-7,TRBV7-3,ASSLTRDSYEQY
TRBJ2-7,TRBV11-2,ASRITTGGPYEQY
TRBJ1-1,TRBV11-2,ASSLAGLNTEAF
TRBJ2-7,TRBV5-1,ASSQGTDYEQY
TRBJ1-5,TRBV6-1,AIRRQGWSNQPQH
TRBJ2-2,TRBV6-1,ASRPGRQALWLF
TRBJ2-7,TRBV11-2,ASRDGTATCEQY
TRBJ2-3,TRBV5-6,ASSLRTSGGGYTQY
TRBJ2-2,TRBV5-5,ASNLRQNTGELF
TRBJ2-3,TRBV6-1,ASYLAGLGDTQY
TRBJ1-5,TRBV27,ASSSGQRHNQPQH